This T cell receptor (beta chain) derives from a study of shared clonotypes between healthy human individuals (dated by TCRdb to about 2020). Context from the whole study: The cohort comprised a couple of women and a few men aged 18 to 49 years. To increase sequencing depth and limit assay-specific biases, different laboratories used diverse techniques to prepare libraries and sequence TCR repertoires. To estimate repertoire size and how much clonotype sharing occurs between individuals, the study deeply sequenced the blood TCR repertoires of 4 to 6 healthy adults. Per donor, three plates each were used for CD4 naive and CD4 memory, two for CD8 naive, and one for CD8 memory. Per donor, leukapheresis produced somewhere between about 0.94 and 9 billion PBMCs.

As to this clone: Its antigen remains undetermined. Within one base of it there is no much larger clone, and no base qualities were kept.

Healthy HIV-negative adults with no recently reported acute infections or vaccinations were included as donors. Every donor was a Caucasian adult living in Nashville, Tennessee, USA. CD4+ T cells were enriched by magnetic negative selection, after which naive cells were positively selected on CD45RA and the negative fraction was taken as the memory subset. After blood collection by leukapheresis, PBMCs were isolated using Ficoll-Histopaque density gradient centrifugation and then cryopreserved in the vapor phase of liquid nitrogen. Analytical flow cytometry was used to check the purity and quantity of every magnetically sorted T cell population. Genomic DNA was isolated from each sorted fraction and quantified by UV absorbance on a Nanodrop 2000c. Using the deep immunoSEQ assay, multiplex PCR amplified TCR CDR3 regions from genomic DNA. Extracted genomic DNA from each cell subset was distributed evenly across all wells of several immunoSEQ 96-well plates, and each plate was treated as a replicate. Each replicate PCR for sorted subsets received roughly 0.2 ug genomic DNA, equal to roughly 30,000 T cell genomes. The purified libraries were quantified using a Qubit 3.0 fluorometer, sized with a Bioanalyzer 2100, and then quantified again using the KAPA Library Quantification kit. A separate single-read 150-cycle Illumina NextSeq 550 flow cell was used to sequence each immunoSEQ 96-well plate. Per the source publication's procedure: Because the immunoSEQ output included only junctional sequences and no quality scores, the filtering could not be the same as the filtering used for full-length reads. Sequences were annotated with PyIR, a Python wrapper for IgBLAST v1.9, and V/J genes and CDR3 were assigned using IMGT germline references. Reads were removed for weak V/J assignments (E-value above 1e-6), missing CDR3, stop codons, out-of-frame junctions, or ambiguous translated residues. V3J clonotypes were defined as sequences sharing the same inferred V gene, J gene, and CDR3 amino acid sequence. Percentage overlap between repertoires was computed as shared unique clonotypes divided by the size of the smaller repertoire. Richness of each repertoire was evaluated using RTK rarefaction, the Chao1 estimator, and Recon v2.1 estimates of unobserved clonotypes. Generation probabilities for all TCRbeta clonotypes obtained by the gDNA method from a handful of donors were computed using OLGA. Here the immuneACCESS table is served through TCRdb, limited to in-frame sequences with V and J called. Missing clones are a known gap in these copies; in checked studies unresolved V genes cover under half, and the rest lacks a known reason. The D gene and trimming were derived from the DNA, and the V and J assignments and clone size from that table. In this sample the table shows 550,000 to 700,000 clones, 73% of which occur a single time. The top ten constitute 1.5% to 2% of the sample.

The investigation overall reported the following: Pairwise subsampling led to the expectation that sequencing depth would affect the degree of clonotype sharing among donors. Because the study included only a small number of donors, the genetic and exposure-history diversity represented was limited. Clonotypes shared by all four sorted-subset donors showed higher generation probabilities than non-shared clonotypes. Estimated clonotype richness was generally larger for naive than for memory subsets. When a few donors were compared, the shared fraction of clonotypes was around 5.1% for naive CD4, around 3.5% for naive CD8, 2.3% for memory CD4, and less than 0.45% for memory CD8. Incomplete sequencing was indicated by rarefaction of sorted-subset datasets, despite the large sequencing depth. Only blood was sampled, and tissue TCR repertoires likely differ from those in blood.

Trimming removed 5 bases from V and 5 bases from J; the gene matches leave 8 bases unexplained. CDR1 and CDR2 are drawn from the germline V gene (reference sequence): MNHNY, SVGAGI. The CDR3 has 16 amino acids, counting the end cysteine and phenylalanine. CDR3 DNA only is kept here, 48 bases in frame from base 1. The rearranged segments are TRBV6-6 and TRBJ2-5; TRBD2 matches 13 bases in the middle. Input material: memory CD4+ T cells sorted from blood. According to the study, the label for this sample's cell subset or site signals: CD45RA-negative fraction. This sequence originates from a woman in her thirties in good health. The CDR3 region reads CASSGGLAGIGETQYF. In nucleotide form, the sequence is TGTGCCAGCAGTGGGGGACTAGCGGGAATCGGGGAGACCCAGTACTTC.